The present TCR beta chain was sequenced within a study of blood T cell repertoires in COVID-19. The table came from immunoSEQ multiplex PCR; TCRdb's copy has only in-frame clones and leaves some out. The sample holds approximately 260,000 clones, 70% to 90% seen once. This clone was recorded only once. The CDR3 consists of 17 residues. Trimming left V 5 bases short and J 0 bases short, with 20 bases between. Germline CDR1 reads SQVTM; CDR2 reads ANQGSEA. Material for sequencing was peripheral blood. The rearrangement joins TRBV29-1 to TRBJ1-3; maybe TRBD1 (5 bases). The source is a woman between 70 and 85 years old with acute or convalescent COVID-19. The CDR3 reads CSVYWGKTALSGNTIYF. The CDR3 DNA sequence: TGCAGCGTTTACTGGGGCAAAACTGCTCTCTCTGGAAACACCATATATTTT.